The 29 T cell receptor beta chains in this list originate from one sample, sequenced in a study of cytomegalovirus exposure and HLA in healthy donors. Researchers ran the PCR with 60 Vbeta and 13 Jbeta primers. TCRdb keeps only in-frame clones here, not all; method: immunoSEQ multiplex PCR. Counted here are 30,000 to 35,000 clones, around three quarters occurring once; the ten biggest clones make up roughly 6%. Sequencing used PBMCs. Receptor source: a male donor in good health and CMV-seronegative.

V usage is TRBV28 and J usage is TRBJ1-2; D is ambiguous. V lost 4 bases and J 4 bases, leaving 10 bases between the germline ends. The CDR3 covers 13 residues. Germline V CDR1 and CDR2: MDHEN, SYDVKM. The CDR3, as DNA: TGTGCCAGCAGTTCTCCGGCGGGCTATGGCTACACCTTC. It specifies CASSSPAGYGYTF.

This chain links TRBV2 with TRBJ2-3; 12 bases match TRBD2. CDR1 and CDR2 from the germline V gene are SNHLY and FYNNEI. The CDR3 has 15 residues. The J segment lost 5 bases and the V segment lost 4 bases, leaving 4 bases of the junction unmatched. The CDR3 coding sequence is TGTGCCAGCAGTGCACTAGCGGGGGGATTAGATACGCAGTATTTT. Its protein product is CASSALAGGLDTQYF.

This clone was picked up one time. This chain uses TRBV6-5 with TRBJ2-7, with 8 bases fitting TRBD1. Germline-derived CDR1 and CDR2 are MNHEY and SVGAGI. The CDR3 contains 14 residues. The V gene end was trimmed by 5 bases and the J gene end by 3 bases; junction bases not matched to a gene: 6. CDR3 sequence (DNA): TGTGCCAGCAGTCGGACAGGGACACACTACGAGCAGTACTTC. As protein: CASSRTGTHYEQYF.

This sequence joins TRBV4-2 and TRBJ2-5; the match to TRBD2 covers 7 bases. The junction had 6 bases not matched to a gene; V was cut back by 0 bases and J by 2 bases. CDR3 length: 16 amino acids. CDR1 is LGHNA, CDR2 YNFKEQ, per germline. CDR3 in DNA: TGTGCCAGCAGCCAAGAGGGCTCTAGCGGACAAGAGACCCAGTACTTC. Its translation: CASSQEGSSGQETQYF.

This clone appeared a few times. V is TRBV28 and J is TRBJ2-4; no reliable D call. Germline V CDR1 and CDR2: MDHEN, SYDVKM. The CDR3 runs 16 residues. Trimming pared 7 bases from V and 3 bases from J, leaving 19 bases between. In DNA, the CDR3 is TGTGCCAGCAACCGAGTCGCAAATAGTGGCAAAAACATTCAGTACTTC. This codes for CASNRVANSGKNIQYF.

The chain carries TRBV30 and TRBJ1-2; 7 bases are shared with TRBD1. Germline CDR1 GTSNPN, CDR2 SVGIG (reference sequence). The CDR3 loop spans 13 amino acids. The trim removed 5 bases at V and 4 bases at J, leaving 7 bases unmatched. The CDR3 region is CAWEGGQFYGYTF. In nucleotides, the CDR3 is TGTGCCTGGGAAGGGGGACAGTTCTATGGCTACACCTTC.

The CDR3 sequence: CASSLDAGGWTEAFF. CDR3 sequence (DNA): TGTGCCAGCAGCCTAGACGCAGGGGGATGGACTGAAGCTTTCTTT. The rearrangement links TRBV9 to TRBJ1-1; the match to TRBD1 covers 7 bases. There are 15 residues in the CDR3. Germline CDR1 SGDLS, CDR2 YYNGEE. Unmatched junction bases numbered 11, after V lost 4 bases and J lost 5 bases.

The CDR3 here is CASNRGLGQETQYF. In DNA form, the CDR3 reads TGTGCCAGCAATCGGGGGTTGGGGCAAGAGACCCAGTACTTC. The chain employs TRBV2 and TRBJ2-5; D is perhaps TRBD2 (6 bases). Trimming left V 7 bases short and J 2 bases short, with 14 bases between. The germline gives CDR1 SNHLY, CDR2 FYNNEI. The CDR3 covers 14 residues.

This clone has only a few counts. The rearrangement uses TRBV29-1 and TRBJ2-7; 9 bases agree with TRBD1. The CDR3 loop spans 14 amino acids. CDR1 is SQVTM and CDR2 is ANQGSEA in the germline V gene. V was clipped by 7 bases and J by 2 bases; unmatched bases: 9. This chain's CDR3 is CSAGRGQGTYEQYF. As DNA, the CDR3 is TGCAGCGCCGGACGGGGACAGGGAACCTACGAGCAGTACTTC.

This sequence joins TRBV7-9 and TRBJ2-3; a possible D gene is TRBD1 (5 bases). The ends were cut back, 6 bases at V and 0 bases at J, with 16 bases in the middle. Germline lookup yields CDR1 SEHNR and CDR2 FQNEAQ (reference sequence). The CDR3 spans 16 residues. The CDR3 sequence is CASSLLSTASTDTQYF. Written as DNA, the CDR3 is TGTGCCAGCAGTTTACTCTCGACAGCTAGCACAGATACGCAGTATTTT.

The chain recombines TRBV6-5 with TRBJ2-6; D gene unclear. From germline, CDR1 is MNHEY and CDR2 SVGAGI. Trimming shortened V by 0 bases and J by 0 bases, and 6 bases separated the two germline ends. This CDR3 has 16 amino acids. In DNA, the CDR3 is TGTGCCAGCAGTTACTCATCCCTCTCTGGGGCCAACGTCCTGACTTTC. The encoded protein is CASSYSSLSGANVLTF.

For the CDR3, the DNA is TGTGCCAGCAGCGCCCGGGACAATTCGAACACCGGGGAGCTGTTTTTT. This gives the protein CASSARDNSNTGELFF. The chain carries TRBV7-9 and TRBJ2-2, with D perhaps matching TRBD1 (6 bases). Trimming shortened V by 5 bases and J by 0 bases, and 13 bases separated the two germline ends. Germline values: CDR1 SEHNR, CDR2 FQNEAQ (reference sequence). There are 16 residues in the CDR3.

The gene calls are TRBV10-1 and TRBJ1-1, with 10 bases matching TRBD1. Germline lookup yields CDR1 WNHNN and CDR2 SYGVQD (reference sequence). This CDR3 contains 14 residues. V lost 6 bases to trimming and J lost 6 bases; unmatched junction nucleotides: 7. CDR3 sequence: CASRPGTGEAEAFF. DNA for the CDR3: TGCGCCAGCAGACCCGGGACAGGGGAAGCTGAAGCTTTCTTT.

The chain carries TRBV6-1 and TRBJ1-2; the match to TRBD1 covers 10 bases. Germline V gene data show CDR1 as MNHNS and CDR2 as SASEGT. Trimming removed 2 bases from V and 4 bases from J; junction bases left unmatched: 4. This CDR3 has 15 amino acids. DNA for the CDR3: TGTGCCAGCAGTGAAATAGGGACAGGGGTCTATGGCTACACCTTC. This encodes CASSEIGTGVYGYTF.

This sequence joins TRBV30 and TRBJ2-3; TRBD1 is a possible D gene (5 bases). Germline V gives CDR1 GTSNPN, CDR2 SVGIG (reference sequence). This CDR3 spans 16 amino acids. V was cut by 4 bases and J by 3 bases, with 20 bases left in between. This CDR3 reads CAWKGARTIGTDTQYF. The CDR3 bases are TGTGCCTGGAAAGGGGCTAGGACGATCGGGACAGATACGCAGTATTTT.

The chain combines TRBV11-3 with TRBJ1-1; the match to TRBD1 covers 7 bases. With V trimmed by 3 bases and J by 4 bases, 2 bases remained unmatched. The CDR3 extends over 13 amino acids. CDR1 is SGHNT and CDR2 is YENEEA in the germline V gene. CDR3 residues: CASSFGDSTEAFF. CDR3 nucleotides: TGTGCCAGCAGCTTCGGGGACAGCACTGAAGCTTTCTTT.

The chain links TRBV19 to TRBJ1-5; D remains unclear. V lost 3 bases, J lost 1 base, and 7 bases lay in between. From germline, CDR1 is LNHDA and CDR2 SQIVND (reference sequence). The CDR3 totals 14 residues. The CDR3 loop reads CASSISGSNQPQHF. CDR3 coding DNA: TGTGCCAGTAGTATTTCGGGGAGCAATCAGCCCCAGCATTTT.

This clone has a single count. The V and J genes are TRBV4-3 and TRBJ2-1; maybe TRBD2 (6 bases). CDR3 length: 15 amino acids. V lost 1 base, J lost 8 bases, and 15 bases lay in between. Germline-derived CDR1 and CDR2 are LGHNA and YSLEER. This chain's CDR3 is CASSQGTNLADEQFF. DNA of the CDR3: TGCGCCAGCAGCCAAGGTACAAATTTAGCGGATGAGCAGTTCTTC.

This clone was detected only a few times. The CDR3 is CASSQETSGFTTYEQYF. CDR3 in DNA: TGCGCCAGCAGCCAAGAGACTAGCGGTTTCACTACCTACGAGCAGTACTTC. This chain connects TRBV4-3 to TRBJ2-7, with 9 bases lining up with TRBD2. Losses at the gene ends were 0 bases for V and 2 bases for J; bases not matched to a gene: 8. Per germline, CDR1 LGHNA and CDR2 YSLEER. This CDR3 contains 17 residues.

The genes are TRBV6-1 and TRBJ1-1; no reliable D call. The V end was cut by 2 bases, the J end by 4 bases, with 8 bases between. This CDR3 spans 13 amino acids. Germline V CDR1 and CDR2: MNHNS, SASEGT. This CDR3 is CASSEIRGTEAFF. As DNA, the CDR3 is TGTGCCAGCAGTGAAATCCGAGGCACTGAAGCTTTCTTT.

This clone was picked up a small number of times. CDR3 loop: CAISESLGEWNQPQHF. In DNA form, the CDR3 reads TGTGCCATCAGTGAGTCTTTAGGGGAATGGAATCAGCCCCAGCATTTT. The chain uses TRBV10-3 and TRBJ1-5, with a tentative D call TRBD1 (5 bases). The CDR3 spans 16 residues. CDR1 is ENHRY, CDR2 SYGVKD, per germline. V was pared by 0 bases and J by 4 bases, with 13 bases between.

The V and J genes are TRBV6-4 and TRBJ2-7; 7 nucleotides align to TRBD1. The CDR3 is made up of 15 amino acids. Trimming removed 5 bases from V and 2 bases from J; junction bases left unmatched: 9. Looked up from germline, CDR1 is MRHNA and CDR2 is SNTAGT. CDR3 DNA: TGTGCCAGCAGTTCAACACCGGGACAGACCTACGAGCAGTACTTC. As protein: CASSSTPGQTYEQYF.

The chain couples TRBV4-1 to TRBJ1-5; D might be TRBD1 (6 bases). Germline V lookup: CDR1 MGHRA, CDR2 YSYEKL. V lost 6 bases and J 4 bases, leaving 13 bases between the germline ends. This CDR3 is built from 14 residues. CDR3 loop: CASSPLQGNQPQHF. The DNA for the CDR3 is TGCGCCAGCAGTCCCCTCCAGGGGAATCAGCCCCAGCATTTT.

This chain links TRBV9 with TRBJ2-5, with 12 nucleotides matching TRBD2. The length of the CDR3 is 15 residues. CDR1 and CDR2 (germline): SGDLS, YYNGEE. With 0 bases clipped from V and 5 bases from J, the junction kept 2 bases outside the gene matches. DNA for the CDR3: TGTGCCAGCAGCGTAGGTCTAGCGGGGGGGGAGACCCAGTACTTC. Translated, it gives CASSVGLAGGETQYF.

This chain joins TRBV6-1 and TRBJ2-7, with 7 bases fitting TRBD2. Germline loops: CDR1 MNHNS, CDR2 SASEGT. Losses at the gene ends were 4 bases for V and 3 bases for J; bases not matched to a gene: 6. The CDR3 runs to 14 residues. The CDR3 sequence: CASSVSGKVYEQYF. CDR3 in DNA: TGTGCCAGCAGTGTGAGCGGGAAAGTCTACGAGCAGTACTTC.

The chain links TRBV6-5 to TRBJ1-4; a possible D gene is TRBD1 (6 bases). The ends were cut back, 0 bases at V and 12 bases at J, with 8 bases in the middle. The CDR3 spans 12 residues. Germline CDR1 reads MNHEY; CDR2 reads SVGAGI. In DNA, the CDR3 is TGTGCCAGCAGTTACTCGGCAGGGGAACTGTTTTTT. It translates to CASSYSAGELFF.

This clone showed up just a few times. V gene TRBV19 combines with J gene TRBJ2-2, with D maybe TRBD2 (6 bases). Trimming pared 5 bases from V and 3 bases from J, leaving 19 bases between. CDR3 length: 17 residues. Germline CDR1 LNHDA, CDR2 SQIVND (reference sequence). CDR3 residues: CASSGPGLASDTGELFF. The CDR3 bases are TGTGCCAGTAGTGGCCCGGGGCTAGCGTCGGACACCGGGGAGCTGTTTTTT.

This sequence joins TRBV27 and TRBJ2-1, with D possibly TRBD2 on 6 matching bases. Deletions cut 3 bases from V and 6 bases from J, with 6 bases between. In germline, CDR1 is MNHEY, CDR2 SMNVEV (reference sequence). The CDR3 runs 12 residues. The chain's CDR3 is CASSLGGNEQFF. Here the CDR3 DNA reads TGTGCCAGCAGTTTGGGGGGCAATGAGCAGTTCTTC.

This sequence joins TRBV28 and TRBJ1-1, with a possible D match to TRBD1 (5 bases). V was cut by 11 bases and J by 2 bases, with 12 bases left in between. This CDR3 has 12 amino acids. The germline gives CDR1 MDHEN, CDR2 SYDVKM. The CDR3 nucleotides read TGTGCCCACCGGGACTTTAACACTGAAGCTTTCTTT. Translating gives CAHRDFNTEAFF.